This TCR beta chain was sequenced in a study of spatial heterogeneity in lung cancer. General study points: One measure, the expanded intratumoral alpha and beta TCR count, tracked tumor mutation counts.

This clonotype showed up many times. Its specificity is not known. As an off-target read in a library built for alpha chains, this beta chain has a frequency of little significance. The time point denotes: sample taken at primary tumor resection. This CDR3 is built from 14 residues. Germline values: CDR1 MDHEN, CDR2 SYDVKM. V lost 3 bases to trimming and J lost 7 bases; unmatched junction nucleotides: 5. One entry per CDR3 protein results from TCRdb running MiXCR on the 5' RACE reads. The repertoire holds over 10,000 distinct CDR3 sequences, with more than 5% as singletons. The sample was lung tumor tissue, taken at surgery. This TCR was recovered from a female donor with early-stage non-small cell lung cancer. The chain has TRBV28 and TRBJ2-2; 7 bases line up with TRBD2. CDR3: CASSLAGVYGELFF. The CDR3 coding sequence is TGTGCCAGCAGTTTGGCGGGGGTCTACGGGGAGCTGTTTTTT.